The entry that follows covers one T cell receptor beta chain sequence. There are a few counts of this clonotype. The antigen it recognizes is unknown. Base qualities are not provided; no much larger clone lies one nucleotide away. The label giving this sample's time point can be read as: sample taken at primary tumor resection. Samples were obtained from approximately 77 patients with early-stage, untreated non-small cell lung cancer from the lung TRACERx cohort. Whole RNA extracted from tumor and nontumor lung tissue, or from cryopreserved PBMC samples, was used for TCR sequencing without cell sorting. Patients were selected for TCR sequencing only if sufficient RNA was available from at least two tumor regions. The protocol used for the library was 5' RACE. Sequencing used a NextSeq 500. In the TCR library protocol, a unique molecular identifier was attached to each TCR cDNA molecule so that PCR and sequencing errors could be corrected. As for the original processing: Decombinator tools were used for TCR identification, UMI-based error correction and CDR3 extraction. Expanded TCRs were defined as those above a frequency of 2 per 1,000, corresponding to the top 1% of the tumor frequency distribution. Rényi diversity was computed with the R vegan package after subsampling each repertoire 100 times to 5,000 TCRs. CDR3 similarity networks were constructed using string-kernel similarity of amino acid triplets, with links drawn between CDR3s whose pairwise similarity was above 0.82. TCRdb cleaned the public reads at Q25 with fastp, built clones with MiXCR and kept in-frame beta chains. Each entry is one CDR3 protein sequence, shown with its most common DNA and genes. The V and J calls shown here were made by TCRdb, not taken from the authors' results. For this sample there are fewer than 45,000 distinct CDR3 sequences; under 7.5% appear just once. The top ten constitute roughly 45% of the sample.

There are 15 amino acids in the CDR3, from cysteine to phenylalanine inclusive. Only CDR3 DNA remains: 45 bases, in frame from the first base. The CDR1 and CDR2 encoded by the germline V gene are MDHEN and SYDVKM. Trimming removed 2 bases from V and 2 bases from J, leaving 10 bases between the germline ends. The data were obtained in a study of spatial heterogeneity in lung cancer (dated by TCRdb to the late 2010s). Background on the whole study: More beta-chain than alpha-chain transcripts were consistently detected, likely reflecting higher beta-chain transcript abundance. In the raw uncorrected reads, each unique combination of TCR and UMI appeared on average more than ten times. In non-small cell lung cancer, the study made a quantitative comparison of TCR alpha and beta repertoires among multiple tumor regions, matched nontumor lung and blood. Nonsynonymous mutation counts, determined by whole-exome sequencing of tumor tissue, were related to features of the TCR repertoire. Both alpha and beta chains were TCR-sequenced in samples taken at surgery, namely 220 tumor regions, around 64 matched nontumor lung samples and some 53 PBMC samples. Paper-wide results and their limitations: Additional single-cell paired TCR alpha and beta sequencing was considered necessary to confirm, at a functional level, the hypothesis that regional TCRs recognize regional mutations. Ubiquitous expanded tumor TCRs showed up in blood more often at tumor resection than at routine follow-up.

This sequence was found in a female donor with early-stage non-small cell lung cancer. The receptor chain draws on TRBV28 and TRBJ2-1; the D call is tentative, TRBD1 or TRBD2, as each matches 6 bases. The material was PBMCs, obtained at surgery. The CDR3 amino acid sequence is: CASSLGGPPYNEQFF. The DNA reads TGTGCCAGCAGTTTAGGGGGGCCGCCCTACAATGAGCAGTTCTTC.